These T cell receptor beta chains were read from a single sample in a study of OX40 agonist ivuxolimab in advanced cancers. The repertoire was sequenced with immunoSEQ multiplex PCR; TCRdb's copy has only in-frame clones and lacks some. The table has around 70,000 clones, around 90% seen once. Sequenced material: CD4+ or CD8+ T cells sorted from blood, taken in a trial of the OX40 agonist ivuxolimab. The receptors derive from an adult with an advanced solid tumor such as melanoma, head and neck, liver or kidney cancer. The CDR3 runs from the conserved cysteine through the conserved F or W. D genes are given only for firm matches. Part of the rows lack a size; the others show once, few, many or a class for expanded clones.

>.|.|TRBV7-9|TRBJ2-7
TGTGCCAGCAGCGACCTAGGGATAGGGGAGCAGTACTTC
CASSDLGIGEQYF
>.|TRBD2|TRBV4-3|TRBJ2-3
TGCGCCAGCAGCCAAGATAGGGCGGCTAGCGGCTTGGGGGATACGCAGTATTTT
CASSQDRAASGLGDTQYF
>.|TRBD1|TRBV6-5|TRBJ1-1
TGTGCCAGCAGCCCGGGACAGACAATCCCTGAAGCTTTCTTT
CASSPGQTIPEAFF
>once|.|TRBV7-2|TRBJ2-3
TGCGCCAGCAGCCAAGTTAACAGTAACACAGATACGCAGTATTTT
CASSQVNSNTDTQYF
>.|TRBD1|TRBV29-1|TRBJ2-7
TGCAGCGTCGGACAGGGGGCCTACGAGCAGTACTTC
CSVGQGAYEQYF
>.|.|TRBV11-2|TRBJ1-5
TGTGCCAGCAGCTTAGGGGGTTATAGCAATCAGCCCCAGCATTTT
CASSLGGYSNQPQHF
>few|TRBD1|TRBV7-6|TRBJ2-7
TGTGCCAGCAGTCGGGACAGGGGGGATGAGCAGTACTTC
CASSRDRGDEQYF
>.|.|TRBV4-1|TRBJ1-1
TGCGCCAGCAGCCAAGGCCTGTCCGGGGGCACTGAAGCTTTCTTT
CASSQGLSGGTEAFF
>.|.|TRBV7-6|TRBJ2-1
TGTGCCAGCAGCTCAAATAGCGGAAGAACCTACAATGAGCAGTTCTTC
CASSSNSGRTYNEQFF
>once|.|TRBV6-1|TRBJ1-1
TGTGCCAGCAGCGCATTCGAGGGGCAGGGAGCTTTCTTT
CASSAFEGQGAFF
>.|.|TRBV15|TRBJ1-2
TGTGCCACCAGTTACGGGTCCTATGGCTACACCTTC
CATSYGSYGYTF
>.|TRBD1|TRBV19|TRBJ2-5
TGTGCCAGTAGTGAGACAGGGTGGCTAGAGACCCAGTACTTC
CASSETGWLETQYF
>.|.|TRBV6-5|TRBJ1-2
TGTGCCAGCAGTTACGACACCGGTTACTATGGCTACACCTTC
CASSYDTGYYGYTF
>.|TRBD1|TRBV7-6|TRBJ2-7
TGTGCCAGCAGCTTGGGACAGAACTCCTACGAGCAGTACTTC
CASSLGQNSYEQYF
>.|TRBD1|TRBV7-9|TRBJ1-6
TGTGCCAGCAGCCCTAAGGGCGGGACAGCTAATTCACCCCTCCACTTT
CASSPKGGTANSPLHF
>.|.|TRBV29-1|TRBJ1-2
TGCAGCGTTGTGCAGCTTGGCTACACCTTC
CSVVQLGYTF
>.|.|TRBV27|TRBJ2-2
TGTGCCAGCAGTTCCGGACTGAACACCGGGGAGCTGTTTTTT
CASSSGLNTGELFF
>.|.|TRBV9|TRBJ2-1
TGTGCCAGCAGCGAAGCAACAGTTAATACGGCTGAGCAGTTCTTC
CASSEATVNTAEQFF
>.|TRBD2|TRBV4-2|TRBJ2-1
TGTGCCAGCAGCCATAGCGGGGGGGGCTCCTACAATGAGCAGTTCTTC
CASSHSGGGSYNEQFF
>.|.|TRBV29-1|TRBJ2-2
TGCAGCGTTGAGGGCAGCGCGAACACCGGGGAGCTGTTTTTT
CSVEGSANTGELFF
>.|.|TRBV19|TRBJ1-5
TGTGCCAGTAGTATAGGGACCAGGGCTAGCAATCAGCCCCAGCATTTT
CASSIGTRASNQPQHF
>.|.|TRBV11-2|TRBJ2-5
TGTGCCAGCTCCCTCATGGGAGAGACCCAGTACTTC
CASSLMGETQYF
>once|TRBD1|TRBV7-9|TRBJ1-3
TGTGCCAGCAGCCTCGGACAGGGATCCGGAAACACCATATATTTT
CASSLGQGSGNTIYF
>few|.|TRBV7-3|TRBJ2-7
TGTGCCAGCAGCCCCGGGACGGGCAAAGGCGCCTACGAGCAGTACTTC
CASSPGTGKGAYEQYF
>.|TRBD2|TRBV29-1|TRBJ2-5
TGCAGCGTTGAAGTGGGGGTAGCGGGGGACCAAGAGACCCAGTACTTC
CSVEVGVAGDQETQYF
>.|.|TRBV2|TRBJ1-5
TGTGCCAGCAGTGAATGGGGGAATCAGCCCCAGCATTTT
CASSEWGNQPQHF
>.|.|TRBV2|TRBJ1-1
TGTGCCAGCGTTGGACCTTACCAGAACACTGAAGCTTTCTTT
CASVGPYQNTEAFF
>.|TRBD1|TRBV28|TRBJ2-7
TGTGCCAGTAGGACAGGGGGCAACGAGCAGTACTTC
CASRTGGNEQYF
>once|.|TRBV27|TRBJ2-1
TGTGCCAGCATGTGGAGGGATGGGGGAGAGCCCCTTGGGTCCTACAATGAGCAGTTCTTC
CASMWRDGGEPLGSYNEQFF
>.|TRBD1|TRBV11-2|TRBJ1-1
TGTGCCAGCAGCTCCCAGGGACAGGGGTTAAGAGGGGGGACTGAAGCTTTCTTT
CASSSQGQGLRGGTEAFF
>.|.|TRBV13|TRBJ2-2
TGTGCCAGCAGCCAAGGGGGGGCTGCCGGGGAGCTGTTTTTT
CASSQGGAAGELFF
>once|.|TRBV11-3|TRBJ2-5
TGTGCCAGCAGCTCCCCCAGTCAAGAGACCCAGTACTTC
CASSSPSQETQYF
>.|TRBD1|TRBV9|TRBJ1-2
TGTGCCAGCAGCACCCAGACAGGGGCCTATGGCTACACCTTC
CASSTQTGAYGYTF
>.|.|TRBV7-9|TRBJ2-7
TGTGCCAGCAGCTTAGAAAGTTCAAGCTCCTACGAGCAGTACTTC
CASSLESSSSYEQYF
>.|.|TRBV7-2|TRBJ2-6
TGTGCCAGCAGCTCCTCTGGGGCCAACGTCCTGACTTTC
CASSSSGANVLTF
>.|TRBD2|TRBV12-5|TRBJ2-3
TGTGCTAGTGGTATGACTAGCGGGCCCCTCACAGATACGCAGTATTTT
CASGMTSGPLTDTQYF